These 25 T cell receptor beta chains share one sample of origin, sequenced in a study of T cells and Merkel cell carcinoma outcomes (dated by TCRdb to 2020 to 2021). The library was obtained by the immunoSEQ multiplex PCR assay. The clones in this table, taken by TCRdb from immuneACCESS, are in-frame only. Not every clone is retained; where verified, under half of the shortfall comes from an unresolved V gene, and the cause of the rest is unknown. The sample contains roughly 13,000 clones, roughly 92% of them found a single time. The top ten clones comprise 1.5% to 2% of the sample. Sequenced input: tumor tissue from Merkel cell carcinoma. The receptors derive from a human donor with Merkel cell carcinoma.

The V call is TRBV7-9, the J call TRBJ1-1; no clear D. This CDR3 is built from 13 residues. Looked up from germline, CDR1 is SEHNR and CDR2 is FQNEAQ (reference sequence). V was clipped by 4 bases and J by 11 bases, with 17 bases between them. The CDR3 nucleotides read TGTGCCAGCAGCTCATCGGAAGCAGTGCACGCTTTCTTT. Its protein is CASSSSEAVHAFF.

The J gene is TRBJ1-1, the V gene TRBV29-1, with 8 nucleotides matching TRBD1. J was trimmed by 5 bases and V by 7 bases; bases with no gene match: 18. The germline CDR1 and CDR2 sequences are SQVTM and ANQGSEA. This CDR3 is 16 amino acids long. The CDR3 coding sequence is TGCAGCGGTGTAGGACAGGGAGGGTTTTCGAATACTGAAGCTTTCTTT. Encoded protein: CSGVGQGGFSNTEAFF.

J is TRBJ2-5 and V is TRBV5-1; D is ambiguous. The germline CDR1 and CDR2 sequences are SGHRS and YFSETQ. Trimming shortened V by 1 base and J by 1 base, and 8 bases separated the two germline ends. The CDR3 is 14 amino acids. The CDR3: CASSLSGVQETQYF. The CDR3 region has the DNA TGCGCCAGCAGCTTGAGTGGGGTCCAAGAGACCCAGTACTTC.

This chain uses TRBV5-6 with TRBJ1-2, with D unresolved. Trimming stripped 0 bases from V and 5 bases from J, with 5 bases between. Germline V gene sequence: CDR1 SGHDT, CDR2 YYEEEE. CDR3 size: 12 residues. In nucleotides, the CDR3 is TGTGCCAGCAGCTTGGGGGAATATGGCTACACCTTC. Translation gives CASSLGEYGYTF.

The V gene is TRBV20-1, the J gene TRBJ1-2; no clear D. The germline V and J ends were trimmed by 3 bases and 2 bases, with 4 bases remaining between them. The CDR3 runs 11 residues. Germline-derived CDR1 and CDR2 are DFQATT and SNEGSKA (reference sequence). CDR3 nucleotides: TGCAGTGCTAGCGGGAACTATGGCTACACCTTC. Protein: CSASGNYGYTF.

The chain employs TRBV6-4 and TRBJ2-7; possible D gene TRBD2, 5 bases. Trimming removed 5 bases at V and 6 bases at J, with 14 bases between. The CDR3 totals 13 residues. In germline, CDR1 is MRHNA, CDR2 SNTAGT. The CDR3, as DNA: TGTGCCAGCAGTCAGGAGGCAGGATCCGAGCAGTACTTC. Its protein is CASSQEAGSEQYF.

Concerning this clone itself: Additional DNA sequences in this sample encode the identical CDR3. The V gene is TRBV30, the J gene TRBJ1-1; no clear D. With 2 bases removed from V and 5 bases from J, the gap between germline ends came to 6 bases. The CDR3 is 11 residues long. CDR1 is GTSNPN, CDR2 SVGIG, per germline (reference sequence). The CDR3 is CAWSPRTEAFF. Written as DNA, the CDR3 is TGTGCCTGGAGTCCGAGGACTGAAGCTTTCTTT.

This rearrangement joins TRBV18 to TRBJ2-5; D is unresolved. This CDR3 comprises 14 residues. V lost 5 bases to trimming and J lost 2 bases, with 12 bases between them. From germline, CDR1 is KGHSH and CDR2 LQKENI. Here the CDR3 DNA reads TGTGCCAGCTCATATAGGTCAGTTCAAGAGACCCAGTACTTC. Translation: CASSYRSVQETQYF.

The CDR3 DNA sequence: TGTGCCAGCAGTGAAGCCCCTCGCGCTGTCATTCAGTACTTC. This sequence encodes CASSEAPRAVIQYF. The V gene is TRBV6-1, the J gene TRBJ2-4; D ambiguous. This CDR3 is built from 14 residues. The V end was cut by 0 bases, the J end by 9 bases, with 12 bases between. Germline V CDR1 and CDR2: MNHNS, SASEGT.

V usage is TRBV13 and J usage is TRBJ2-3; possibly TRBD2 for D (6 bases). This CDR3 has 14 residues. From germline, CDR1 is PRHDT and CDR2 FYEKMQ (reference sequence). V gave up 4 bases and J gave up 2 bases, with 10 bases separating them. This chain's CDR3 is CASSWGLPTDTQYF. As DNA, the CDR3 is TGTGCCAGCAGCTGGGGACTTCCCACAGATACGCAGTATTTT.

The J gene is TRBJ2-1, the V gene TRBV11-3; perhaps TRBD2 as D (6 bases). The CDR3 has 14 amino acids. Germline CDR1 reads SGHNT; CDR2 reads YENEEA. Trimming removed 1 base at V and 5 bases at J, with 9 bases between. CDR3 sequence (DNA): TGTGCCAGCAGCTTAGGACGGACTAACAATGAGCAGTTCTTC. Translating gives CASSLGRTNNEQFF.

The V call is TRBV4-3, the J call TRBJ2-3, with D perhaps matching TRBD2 (5 bases). Per germline, CDR1 LGHNA and CDR2 YSLEER. CDR3 size: 17 residues. Trimming cost V 0 bases and J 1 base, with 14 bases left between them. The chain's CDR3 is CASSQDSRGPRTDTQYF. The CDR3 bases are TGCGCCAGCAGCCAAGATTCCAGAGGGCCTCGCACAGATACGCAGTATTTT.

The chain links TRBV5-1 to TRBJ2-1, with 9 bases fitting TRBD1. CDR1 is SGHRS, CDR2 YFSETQ, per germline. The CDR3 covers 14 residues. With 4 bases clipped from V and 4 bases from J, the junction kept 3 bases outside the gene matches. The CDR3 DNA follows: TGCGCCAGCAGCCCGGGACAGGGATACAATGAGCAGTTCTTC. It codes for CASSPGQGYNEQFF. Looking up the rest from reference TRBV5-1 and TRBJ2-1 gives the full variable domain: KAGVTQTPRYLIKTRGQQVTLSCSPISGHRSVSWYQQTPGQGLQFLFEYFSETQRNKGNFPGRFSGRQFSNSRSEMNVSTLELGDSALYLCASSPGQGYNEQFFGPGTRLTVL.

The chain joins TRBV5-1 to TRBJ2-1; 14 bases match TRBD2. The length of the CDR3 is 14 residues. V gave up 7 bases and J gave up 6 bases; unmatched junction bases: 3. Germline assignment: CDR1 SGHRS and CDR2 YFSETQ. For the CDR3, the DNA is TGCGCCAGCCGACTAGCGGGGGGGATCAATGAGCAGTTCTTC. Its translation is CASRLAGGINEQFF.

This rearrangement joins TRBV10-2 to TRBJ2-3; a weak D match, TRBD1 (5 bases). Trimming shortened V by 7 bases and J by 4 bases, and 12 bases separated the two germline ends. The length of the CDR3 is 13 residues. Germline values: CDR1 WSHSY, CDR2 SAAADI. CDR3 sequence: CASKDSVADTQYF. The CDR3 bases are TGCGCCAGCAAAGACAGTGTCGCAGATACGCAGTATTTT.

This clone has more than one count but fewer than ten. The rearrangement links TRBV19 to TRBJ2-2, with TRBD2 matching over 7 bases. Germline values: CDR1 LNHDA, CDR2 SQIVND (reference sequence). The V gene end was trimmed by 3 bases and the J gene end by 2 bases; junction bases not matched to a gene: 3. The CDR3 loop spans 15 amino acids. Written as DNA, the CDR3 is TGTGCCAGTAGTATTGGCGGGGGAAACACCGGGGAGCTGTTTTTT. Protein: CASSIGGGNTGELFF. Supplemented by reference TRBV19 and TRBJ2-2, the full variable domain reads DGGITQSPKYLFRKEGQNVTLSCEQNLNHDAMYWYRQDPGQGLRLIYYSQIVNDFQKGDIAEGYSVSREKKESFPLTVTSAQKNPTAFYLCASSIGGGNTGELFFGEGSRLTVL.

The J gene is TRBJ2-5, the V gene TRBV11-2, with a weak D call TRBD2 (5 bases). Germline CDR1 is SGHAT and CDR2 is FQNNGV. This CDR3 has 13 residues. Trimming shortened V by 3 bases and J by 5 bases, and 10 bases separated the two germline ends. CDR3 loop: CASSFRGGETQYF. The CDR3 coding sequence is TGTGCCAGCAGCTTTCGAGGCGGGGAGACCCAGTACTTC.

The chain couples TRBV9 to TRBJ2-7; 7 bases match TRBD1. Germline V gene data show CDR1 as SGDLS and CDR2 as YYNGEE. This CDR3 has 16 amino acids. V was clipped by 4 bases and J by 6 bases; unmatched bases: 16. The CDR3 sequence: CASSPRSPTGAFEQYF. Here the CDR3 DNA reads TGTGCCAGCAGCCCGCGATCCCCCACAGGGGCCTTCGAGCAGTACTTC.

The chain combines TRBV6-1 with TRBJ2-7, with D unclear. The germline gives CDR1 MNHNS, CDR2 SASEGT. The V and J ends lost 11 bases and 5 bases respectively, with 19 bases between them. The CDR3 is 13 amino acids. The CDR3 region has the DNA TGTGCCTCCCGAACGACTCCGGCCCACGAGCAGTACTTC. Amino acids: CASRTTPAHEQYF.

The chain joins TRBV30 to TRBJ1-5, with D maybe TRBD1 (5 bases). Germline V gene data show CDR1 as GTSNPN and CDR2 as SVGIG (reference sequence). The length of the CDR3 is 13 residues. V lost 3 bases, J lost 2 bases, and 8 bases lay in between. The CDR3 bases are TGTGCCTGGAGCGGGGACGGCAATCAGCCCCAGCATTTT. It encodes CAWSGDGNQPQHF. The complete variable domain, with remaining parts taken from reference TRBV30 and TRBJ1-5, reads SQTIHQWPATLVQPVGSPLSLECTVEGTSNPNLYWYRQAAGRGLQLLFYSVGIGQISSEVPQNLSASRPQDRQFILSSKKLLLSDSGFYLCAWSGDGNQPQHFGDGTRLSIL.

The chain couples TRBV4-3 to TRBJ1-6, with D uncertain. V shed 4 bases and J shed 3 bases, with 10 bases lying between them. Per germline, CDR1 LGHNA and CDR2 YSLEER. The CDR3 loop spans 15 amino acids. The CDR3 sequence is CASSLREGYNSPLHF. DNA of the CDR3: TGCGCCAGCAGCCTCAGAGAGGGCTATAATTCACCCCTCCACTTT.

The CDR3 bases are TGTGCCAGCAGCTTGGGGGTGAATGAGCAGTTCTTC. Protein sequence: CASSLGVNEQFF. V gene TRBV5-6 combines with J gene TRBJ2-1; D gene ambiguous. Trimming removed 0 bases from V and 7 bases from J, with 5 bases in between. The CDR3 totals 12 residues. Germline V lookup: CDR1 SGHDT, CDR2 YYEEEE. Full variable domain (outside the CDR3, taken from reference TRBV5-6 and TRBJ2-1): DAGVTQSPTHLIKTRGQQVTLRCSPKSGHDTVSWYQQALGQGPQFIFQYYEEEERQRGNFPDRFSGHQFPNYSSELNVNALLLGDSALYLCASSLGVNEQFFGPGTRLTVL.

The rearrangement links TRBV7-8 to TRBJ1-2; TRBD1 agrees at 8 bases. Trimming removed 0 bases from V and 4 bases from J; junction bases left unmatched: 1. This CDR3 comprises 14 residues. Germline CDR1 reads SGHVS; CDR2 reads FQNEAQ. This CDR3 is CASSLAGQGYGYTF. CDR3 bases: TGTGCCAGCAGCTTAGCTGGACAGGGCTATGGCTACACCTTC.

In regard to this clone: Compared with germline, one end of the junction differs, possibly owing to a read error. The chain joins TRBV10-3 to TRBJ1-1, with D perhaps TRBD1 (6 bases). Germline CDR1 reads ENHRY; CDR2 reads SYGVKD. This CDR3 spans 15 amino acids. CDR3 nucleotides: TGTGCCATCAGTGAACGGACAGCCATGAACACTAAAGCTTTCTTT. It encodes CAISERTAMNTKAFF.

The rearrangement links TRBV25-1 to TRBJ1-3, with unresolved D. Germline CDR1 and CDR2: MGHDK and SYGVNS. V shed 5 bases and J shed 8 bases, with 13 bases lying between them. This CDR3 comprises 13 residues. The CDR3 spells CASSPRSGDTIYF. CDR3 nucleotides: TGTGCCAGCAGTCCCCGGAGCGGAGACACCATATATTTT.